This T cell receptor (beta chain) emerged from a study of CD8 T cells in ankylosing spondylitis. In regard to this clonotype: Its antigen is undetermined.

Researchers built TCR beta libraries using quantitative 5'-RACE with molecular barcodes. TCRdb itself ran the 5' RACE reads through MiXCR, one entry per CDR3 protein. The sample has hundreds of thousands of distinct CDR3 sequences; 25% to 30% are singletons. This CDR3 contains 17 residues. The ends lost 3 bases at V and 3 bases at J; junction bases unmatched: 13. Overall study findings and caveats: Disease-associated clones were CD8+ and fairly uncommon in peripheral blood. Reactive arthritis synovial fluid and blood previously showed some of these motif variants. Roughly eight highly homologous variants formed a TCR beta motif that appeared characteristic of ankylosing spondylitis blood.

This chain connects TRBV12-3 or TRBV12-4 to TRBJ1-1, with 7 bases lining up with TRBD1. The source is a male donor with ankylosing spondylitis. The sample consisted of blood, either unsorted or a sorted T cell fraction (not recorded which). CDR3 in amino acids: CASSFQIIGTEDTEAFF. The CDR3 DNA reads as TGTGCCAGCAGTTTCCAAATCATTGGGACAGAGGACACTGAAGCTTTCTTT.